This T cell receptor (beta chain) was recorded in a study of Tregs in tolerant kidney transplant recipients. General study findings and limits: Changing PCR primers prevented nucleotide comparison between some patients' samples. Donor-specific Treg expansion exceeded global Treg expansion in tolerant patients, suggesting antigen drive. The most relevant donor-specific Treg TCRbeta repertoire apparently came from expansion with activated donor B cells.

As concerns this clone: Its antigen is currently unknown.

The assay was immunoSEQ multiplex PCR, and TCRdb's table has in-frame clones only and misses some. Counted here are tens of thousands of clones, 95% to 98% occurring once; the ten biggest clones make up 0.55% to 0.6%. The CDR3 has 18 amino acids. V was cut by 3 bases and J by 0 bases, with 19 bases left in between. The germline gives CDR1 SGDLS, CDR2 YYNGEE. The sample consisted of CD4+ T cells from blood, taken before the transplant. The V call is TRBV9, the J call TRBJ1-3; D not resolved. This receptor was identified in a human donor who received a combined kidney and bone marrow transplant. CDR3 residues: CASSGRGVSLVSGNTIYF. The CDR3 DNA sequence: TGTGCCAGCAGCGGGAGAGGTGTCAGTCTCGTCTCTGGAAACACCATATATTTT.